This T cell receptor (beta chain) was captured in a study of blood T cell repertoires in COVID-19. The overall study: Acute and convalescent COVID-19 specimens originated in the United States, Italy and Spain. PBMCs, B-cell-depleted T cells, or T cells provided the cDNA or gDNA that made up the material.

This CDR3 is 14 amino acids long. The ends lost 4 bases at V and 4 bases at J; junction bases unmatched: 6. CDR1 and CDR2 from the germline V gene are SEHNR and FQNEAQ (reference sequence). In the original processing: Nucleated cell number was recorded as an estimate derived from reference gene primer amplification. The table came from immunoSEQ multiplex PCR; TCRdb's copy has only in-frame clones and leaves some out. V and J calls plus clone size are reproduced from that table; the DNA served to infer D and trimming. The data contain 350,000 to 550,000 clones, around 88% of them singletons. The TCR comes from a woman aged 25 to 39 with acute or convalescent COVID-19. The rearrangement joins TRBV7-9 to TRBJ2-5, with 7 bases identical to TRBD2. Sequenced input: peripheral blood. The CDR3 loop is CASSSRTRGETQYF. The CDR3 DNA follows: TGTGCCAGCAGCTCCCGGACTAGGGGAGAGACCCAGTACTTC.